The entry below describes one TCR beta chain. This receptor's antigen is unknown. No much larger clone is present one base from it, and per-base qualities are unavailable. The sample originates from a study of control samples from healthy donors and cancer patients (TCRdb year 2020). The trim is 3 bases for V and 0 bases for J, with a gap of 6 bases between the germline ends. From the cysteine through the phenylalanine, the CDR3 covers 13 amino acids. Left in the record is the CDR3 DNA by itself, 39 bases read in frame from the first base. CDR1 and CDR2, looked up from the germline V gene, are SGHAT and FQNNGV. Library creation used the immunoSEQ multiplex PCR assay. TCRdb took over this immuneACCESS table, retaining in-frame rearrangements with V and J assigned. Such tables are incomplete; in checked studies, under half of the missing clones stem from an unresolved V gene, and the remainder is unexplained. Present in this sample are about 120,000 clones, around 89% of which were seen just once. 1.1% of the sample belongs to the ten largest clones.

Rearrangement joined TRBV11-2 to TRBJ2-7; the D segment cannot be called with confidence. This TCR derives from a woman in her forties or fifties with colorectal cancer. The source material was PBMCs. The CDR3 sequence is CASSFLSSYEQYF. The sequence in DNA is TGTGCCAGCAGCTTTTTGAGCTCCTACGAGCAGTACTTC.